Presented here are 2 T cell receptor beta chains from one specimen sequenced in a study of blood T cell repertoires in COVID-19. Assay used: immunoSEQ multiplex PCR; TCRdb lists only in-frame clones, some missing. The sample lists 100,000 to 150,000 clones, under 85% occurring once. Sequenced input: peripheral blood. These receptors all stem from a man aged 55 to 70 with acute or convalescent COVID-19.

This chain uses TRBV28 with TRBJ2-1; 7 bases align to TRBD2. V trimming: 5 bases; J trimming: 7 bases; junction bases outside the gene matches: 14. Per germline, CDR1 MDHEN and CDR2 SYDVKM. CDR3 length equals 16 residues. CDR3 DNA sequence: TGTGCCAGCAGTCCCTTACCCGCGCGGGAGCGTAATGAGCAGTTCTTC. It yields the protein CASSPLPARERNEQFF.

The chain links TRBV6-1 to TRBJ2-7; D unclear. This CDR3 region has 11 residues. Germline V gene lookup returns CDR1 MNHNS and CDR2 SASEGT. Trimming removed 3 bases at V and 3 bases at J, with 3 bases between. The CDR3 nucleotides are TGTGCCAGCAGTGACAACTACGAGCAGTACTTC. Translating gives CASSDNYEQYF.